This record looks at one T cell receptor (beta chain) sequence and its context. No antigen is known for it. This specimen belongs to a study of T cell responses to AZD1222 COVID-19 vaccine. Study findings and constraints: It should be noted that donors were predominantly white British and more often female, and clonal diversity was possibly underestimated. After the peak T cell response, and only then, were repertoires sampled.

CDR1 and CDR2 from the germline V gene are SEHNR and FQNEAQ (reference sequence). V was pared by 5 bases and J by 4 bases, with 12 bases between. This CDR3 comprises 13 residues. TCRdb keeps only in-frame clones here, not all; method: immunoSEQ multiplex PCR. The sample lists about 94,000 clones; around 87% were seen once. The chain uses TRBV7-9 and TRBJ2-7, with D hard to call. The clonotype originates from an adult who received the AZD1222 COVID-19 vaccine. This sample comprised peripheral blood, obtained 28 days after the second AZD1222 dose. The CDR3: CASSIRTAYEQYF. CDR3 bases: TGTGCCAGCAGCATTCGGACGGCATACGAGCAGTACTTC. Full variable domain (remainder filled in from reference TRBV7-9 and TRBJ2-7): DTGVSQNPRHKITKRGQNVTFRCDPISEHNRLYWYRQTLGQGPEFLTYFQNEAQLEKSRLLSDRFSAERPKGSFSTLEIQRTEQGDSAMYLCASSIRTAYEQYFGPGTRLTVT.